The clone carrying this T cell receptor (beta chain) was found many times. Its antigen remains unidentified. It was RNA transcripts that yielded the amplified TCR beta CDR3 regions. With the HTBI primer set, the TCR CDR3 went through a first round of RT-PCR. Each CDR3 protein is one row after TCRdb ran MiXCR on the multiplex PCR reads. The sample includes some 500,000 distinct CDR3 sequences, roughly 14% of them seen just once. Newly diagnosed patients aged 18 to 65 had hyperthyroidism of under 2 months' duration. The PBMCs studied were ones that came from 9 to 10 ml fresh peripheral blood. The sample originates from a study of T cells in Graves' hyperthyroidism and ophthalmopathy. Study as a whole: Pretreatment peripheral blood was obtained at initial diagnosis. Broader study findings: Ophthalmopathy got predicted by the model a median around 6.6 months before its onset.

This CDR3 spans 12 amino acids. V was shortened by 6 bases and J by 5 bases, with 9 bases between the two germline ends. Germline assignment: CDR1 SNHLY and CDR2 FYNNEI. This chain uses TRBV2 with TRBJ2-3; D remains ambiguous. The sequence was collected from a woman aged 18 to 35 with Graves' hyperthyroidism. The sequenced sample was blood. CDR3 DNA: TGTGCCAGCAGCCCGGGTAGAGATACGCAGTATTTT. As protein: CASSPGRDTQYF.